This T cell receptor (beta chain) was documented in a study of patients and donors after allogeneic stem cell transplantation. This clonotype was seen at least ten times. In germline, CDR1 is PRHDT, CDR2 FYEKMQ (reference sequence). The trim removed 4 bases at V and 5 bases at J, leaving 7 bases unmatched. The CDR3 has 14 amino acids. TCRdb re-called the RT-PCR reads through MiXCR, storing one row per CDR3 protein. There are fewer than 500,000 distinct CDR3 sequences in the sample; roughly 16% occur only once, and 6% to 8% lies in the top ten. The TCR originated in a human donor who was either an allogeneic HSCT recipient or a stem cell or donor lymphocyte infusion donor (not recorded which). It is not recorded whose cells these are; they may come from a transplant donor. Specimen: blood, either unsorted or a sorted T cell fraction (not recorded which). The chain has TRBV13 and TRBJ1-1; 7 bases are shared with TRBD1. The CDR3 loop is CASSYPTGSTEAFF. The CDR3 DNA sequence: TGTGCCAGCAGCTACCCGACAGGGTCAACTGAAGCTTTCTTT. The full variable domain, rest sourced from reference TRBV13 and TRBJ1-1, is AAGVIQSPRHLIKEKRETATLKCYPIPRHDTVYWYQQGPGQDPQFLISFYEKMQSDKGSIPDRFSAQQFSDYHSELNMSSLELGDSALYFCASSYPTGSTEAFFGQGTRLTVV.